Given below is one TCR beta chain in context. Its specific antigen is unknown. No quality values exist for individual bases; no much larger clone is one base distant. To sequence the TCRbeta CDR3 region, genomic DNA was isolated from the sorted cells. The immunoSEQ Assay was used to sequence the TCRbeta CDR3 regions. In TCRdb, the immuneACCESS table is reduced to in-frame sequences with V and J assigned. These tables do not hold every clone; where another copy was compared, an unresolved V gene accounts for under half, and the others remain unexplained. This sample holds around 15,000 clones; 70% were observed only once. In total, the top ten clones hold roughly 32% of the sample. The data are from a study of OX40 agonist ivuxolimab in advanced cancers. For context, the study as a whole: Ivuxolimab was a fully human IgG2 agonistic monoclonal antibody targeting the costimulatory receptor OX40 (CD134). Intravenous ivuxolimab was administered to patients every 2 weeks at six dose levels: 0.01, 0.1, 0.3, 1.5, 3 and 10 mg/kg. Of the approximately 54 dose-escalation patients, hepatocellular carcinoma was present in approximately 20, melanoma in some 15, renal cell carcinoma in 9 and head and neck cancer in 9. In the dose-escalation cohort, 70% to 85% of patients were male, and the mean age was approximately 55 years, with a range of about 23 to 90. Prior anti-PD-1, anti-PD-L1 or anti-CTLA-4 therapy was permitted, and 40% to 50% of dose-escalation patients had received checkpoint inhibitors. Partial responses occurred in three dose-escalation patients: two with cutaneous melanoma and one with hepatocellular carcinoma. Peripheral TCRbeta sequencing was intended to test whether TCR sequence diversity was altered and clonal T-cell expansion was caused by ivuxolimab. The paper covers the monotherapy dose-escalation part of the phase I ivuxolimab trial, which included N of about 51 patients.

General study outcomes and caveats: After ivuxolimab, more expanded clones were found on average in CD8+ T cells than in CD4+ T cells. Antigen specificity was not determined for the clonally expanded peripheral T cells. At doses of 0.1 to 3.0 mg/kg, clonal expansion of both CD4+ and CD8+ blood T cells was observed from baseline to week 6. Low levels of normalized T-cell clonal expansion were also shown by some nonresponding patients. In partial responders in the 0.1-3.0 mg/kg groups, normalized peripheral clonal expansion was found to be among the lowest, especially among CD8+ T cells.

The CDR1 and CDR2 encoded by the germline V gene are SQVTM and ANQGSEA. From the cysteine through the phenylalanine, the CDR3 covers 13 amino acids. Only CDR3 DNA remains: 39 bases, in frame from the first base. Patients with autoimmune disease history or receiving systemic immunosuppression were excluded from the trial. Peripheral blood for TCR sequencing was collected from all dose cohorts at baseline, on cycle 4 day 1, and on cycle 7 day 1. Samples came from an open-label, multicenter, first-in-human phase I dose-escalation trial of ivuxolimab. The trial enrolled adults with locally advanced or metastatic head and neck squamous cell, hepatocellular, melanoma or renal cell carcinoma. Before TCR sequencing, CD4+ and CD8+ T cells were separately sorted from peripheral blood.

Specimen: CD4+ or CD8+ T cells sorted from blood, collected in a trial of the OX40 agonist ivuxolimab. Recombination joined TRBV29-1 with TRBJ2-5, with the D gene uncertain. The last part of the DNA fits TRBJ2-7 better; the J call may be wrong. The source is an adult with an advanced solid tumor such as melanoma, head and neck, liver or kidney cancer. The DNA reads TGCAGCGTTGAAGATCCTGACTCCTACGAGCAGTACTTC. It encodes CSVEDPDSYEQYF.